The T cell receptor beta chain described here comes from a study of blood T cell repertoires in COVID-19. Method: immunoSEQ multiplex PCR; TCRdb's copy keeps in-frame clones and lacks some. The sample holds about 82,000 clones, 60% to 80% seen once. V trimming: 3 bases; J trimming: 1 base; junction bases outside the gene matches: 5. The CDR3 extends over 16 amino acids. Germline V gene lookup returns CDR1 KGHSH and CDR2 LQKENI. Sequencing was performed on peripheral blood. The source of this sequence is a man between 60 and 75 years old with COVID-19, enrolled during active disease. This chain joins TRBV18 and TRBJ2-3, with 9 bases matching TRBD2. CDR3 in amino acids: CASSPLAGAGTDTQYF. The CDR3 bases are TGTGCCAGCTCACCGTTAGCGGGAGCGGGCACAGATACGCAGTATTTT.